The 27 T cell receptor beta chains in this list originate from one sample, sequenced in a study of Ad26.COV2.S vaccination and SARS-CoV-2 variants. Treatment meaning: roughly 20 received Ad26.COV2.S at low or high dose, single or two shots; roughly five received placebo; per-sample allocation not given. Sampling was done on day 63 after the first vaccine or placebo injection. Some clones are missing from TCRdb's copy, which holds only in-frame ones; the method was immunoSEQ multiplex PCR. The data show 400,000 to 450,000 clones, about nine tenths seen once. The specimen comprised peripheral blood, sampled in a trial of Ad26.COV2.S vaccine versus placebo. The source is a person aged 18-60 years who received the Ad26.COV2.S COVID-19 vaccine or a placebo.

The chain combines TRBV15 with TRBJ2-3; TRBD1 or TRBD2 may be the D gene (5 bases each). CDR1 and CDR2 (germline): LNHNV, YYDKDF (reference sequence). The CDR3 consists of 13 residues. V lost 1 base to trimming and J lost 6 bases, with 8 bases between them. The CDR3 region has the DNA TGTGCCACCAGCAGAGGGGGACGGGATACGCAGTATTTT. Encoded protein: CATSRGGRDTQYF.

The chain recombines TRBV2 with TRBJ1-4; D perhaps matches TRBD1 (5 bases). The CDR3 length is 16 residues. V lost 6 bases to trimming and J lost 2 bases, with 16 bases between them. Germline loops: CDR1 SNHLY, CDR2 FYNNEI. The CDR3 here is CASSFGGGGTNEKLFF. CDR3 sequence (DNA): TGTGCCAGCAGCTTTGGGGGAGGTGGGACTAATGAAAAACTGTTTTTT.

The chain has TRBV6-5 and TRBJ1-3, with D perhaps TRBD1 (6 bases). The germline CDR1 and CDR2 sequences are MNHEY and SVGAGI. V was pared by 6 bases and J by 1 base, with 13 bases between. The CDR3 sequence is 15 residues long. CDR3 loop: CASRSRGPSGNTIYF. Here the CDR3 DNA reads TGTGCCAGCAGATCCCGGGGGCCGTCTGGAAACACCATATATTTT.

The V gene is TRBV9, the J gene TRBJ1-4, with D hard to call. This CDR3 has 16 amino acids. Trimming took off 0 bases at V and 3 bases at J, with 12 bases between the two ends. Germline V gives CDR1 SGDLS, CDR2 YYNGEE. CDR3 sequence reads: CASSVAGGRANEKLFF. CDR3 bases: TGTGCCAGCAGCGTAGCGGGCGGAAGGGCTAATGAAAAACTGTTTTTT. Complete variable domain (other parts from reference TRBV9 and TRBJ1-4): DSGVTQTPKHLITATGQRVTLRCSPRSGDLSVYWYQQSLDQGLQFLIQYYNGEERAKGNILERFSAQQFPDLHSELNLSSLELGDSALYFCASSVAGGRANEKLFFGSGTQLSVL.

The chain is built from TRBV10-3 and TRBJ1-6; no firm D call. Deletions cut 8 bases from V and 9 bases from J, with 8 bases between. In germline, CDR1 is ENHRY, CDR2 SYGVKD. The CDR3 is made up of 11 amino acids. This CDR3 reads CAISARSPLHF. CDR3 DNA: TGTGCCATCTCGGCCCGTTCACCCCTCCACTTT.

A word on this clone: The same CDR3 also results from other DNA sequences found in this sample. J is TRBJ2-7 and V is TRBV5-1; D gene ambiguous. The V gene's germline CDR1 is SGHRS and CDR2 YFSETQ. The V and J ends lost 0 bases and 4 bases respectively, with 5 bases between them. This CDR3 is 12 amino acids long. In nucleotides, the CDR3 is TGCGCCAGCAGCTTGGTAGGGTACGAGCAGTACTTC. Protein product: CASSLVGYEQYF. Based on the CDR3 plus reference TRBV5-1 and TRBJ2-7, the full variable domain is KAGVTQTPRYLIKTRGQQVTLSCSPISGHRSVSWYQQTPGQGLQFLFEYFSETQRNKGNFPGRFSGRQFSNSRSEMNVSTLELGDSALYLCASSLVGYEQYFGPGTRLTVT.

The rearrangement uses TRBV11-2 and TRBJ1-1; D is unclear. V lost 1 base and J lost 5, with 8 bases in between. This CDR3 contains 13 residues. The germline V gene encodes CDR1 SGHAT and CDR2 FQNNGV. CDR3 DNA sequence: TGTGCCAGCAGCTTAGCCGCTCGAACTGAAGCTTTCTTT. It yields the protein CASSLAARTEAFF.

The chain has TRBV21-1 and TRBJ1-2; TRBD1 is the table's D call and was not checked against the DNA. TRBV21-1 is labeled a pseudogene. The CDR3 is made up of 14 amino acids. CDR3 sequence (DNA): TGTGCCAGCAGCAATCGGGACAGGGGGTATGGCTACACCTTC. Its protein is CASSNRDRGYGYTF.

This sequence joins TRBV29-1 and TRBJ2-7; D ambiguous. The CDR3 is 10 residues long. Looked up from germline, CDR1 is SQVTM and CDR2 is ANQGSEA. Trimming took 4 bases from V and 5 from J, leaving 6 bases between them. The CDR3 region is CSVVVHEQYF. The CDR3 DNA follows: TGCAGCGTTGTCGTGCACGAGCAGTACTTC.

The chain recombines TRBV5-1 with TRBJ1-6; D is unclear. The CDR3 length is 14 residues. Trimming cost V 0 bases and J 8 bases, with 9 bases left between them. Per germline, CDR1 SGHRS and CDR2 YFSETQ. CDR3 loop: CASSLERPDSPLHF. For the CDR3, the DNA is TGCGCCAGCAGCTTGGAACGGCCTGATTCACCCCTCCACTTT.

The chain carries TRBV25-1 and TRBJ2-1; D is uncertain. This CDR3 contains 13 residues. Germline V lookup: CDR1 MGHDK, CDR2 SYGVNS. The ends were cut back, 4 bases at V and 4 bases at J, with 8 bases in the middle. CDR3 residues: CASSGPSYNEQFF. In nucleotides, the CDR3 is TGTGCCAGCAGTGGACCGAGTTACAATGAGCAGTTCTTC.

This clone was detected only once. V and J are TRBV20-1 and TRBJ1-2; 7 bases are shared with TRBD1. Trimming took 0 bases from V and 14 from J; bases not matched to a gene: 6. Germline CDR1 and CDR2: DFQATT and SNEGSKA (reference sequence). There are 11 residues in the CDR3. The CDR3 protein is CSAREFDRETF. CDR3 bases: TGCAGTGCTAGAGAGTTCGACAGGGAAACCTTC.

The gene calls are TRBV30 and TRBJ1-1, with D unresolved. Trimming shortened V by 2 bases and J by 4 bases, and 11 bases separated the two germline ends. Germline V lookup: CDR1 GTSNPN, CDR2 SVGIG (reference sequence). This CDR3 is 13 amino acids long. CDR3 region: CAWSRGYATEAFF. The DNA of the CDR3 is TGTGCCTGGAGTAGAGGGTACGCCACTGAAGCTTTCTTT.

The chain employs TRBV28 and TRBJ2-5; TRBD2 is a possible D gene (6 bases). Trimming took 9 bases from V and 7 from J, leaving 24 bases between them. The CDR3 totals 15 residues. The germline V gene encodes CDR1 MDHEN and CDR2 SYDVKM. The CDR3 protein is CASSYYRDSGVTQYF. Here the CDR3 DNA reads TGTGCCAGTAGCTATTACCGGGACTCTGGAGTGACCCAGTACTTC.

V gene TRBV7-9 combines with J gene TRBJ1-1; D gene unclear. CDR1 and CDR2 (germline): SEHNR, FQNEAQ (reference sequence). This CDR3 is built from 12 residues. Trimming pared 0 bases from V and 8 bases from J, leaving 7 bases between. The CDR3 protein is CASSLAGWEAFF. The CDR3 DNA reads as TGTGCCAGCAGCTTAGCAGGATGGGAAGCTTTCTTT.

The rearrangement joins TRBV6-6 to TRBJ2-5; the match to TRBD1 covers 7 bases. V shed 4 bases and J 5 bases; nucleotides not matched to a gene: 7. Germline V lookup: CDR1 MNHNY, CDR2 SVGAGI (reference sequence). This CDR3 is 14 amino acids long. CDR3 loop: CASSFLDRVETQYF. Here the CDR3 DNA reads TGTGCCAGCAGTTTCCTCGACAGGGTTGAGACCCAGTACTTC.

This clone has a handful of counts. The chain couples TRBV27 to TRBJ1-2, with D maybe TRBD1 (5 bases). This CDR3 has 16 amino acids. The V gene's germline CDR1 is MNHEY and CDR2 SMNVEV (reference sequence). Trimming stripped 3 bases from V and 3 bases from J, with 17 bases between. Here the CDR3 reads CASSFRGGGSYYGYTF. The CDR3 nucleotides are TGTGCCAGCAGTTTCCGCGGGGGGGGTTCTTACTATGGCTACACCTTC.

V usage is TRBV19 and J usage is TRBJ1-1, with unresolved D. Trimming took off 3 bases at V and 7 bases at J, with 9 bases between the two ends. CDR3 length equals 12 residues. The V gene's germline CDR1 is LNHDA and CDR2 SQIVND (reference sequence). This CDR3 reads CASSIGRGEAFF. Here the CDR3 DNA reads TGTGCCAGTAGTATCGGCCGTGGTGAAGCTTTCTTT.

This chain joins TRBV4-3 and TRBJ1-1, with D perhaps TRBD1 (5 bases). This CDR3 comprises 14 residues. The V and J ends lost 1 base and 4 bases respectively, with 10 bases between them. Per germline, CDR1 LGHNA and CDR2 YSLEER. Here the CDR3 DNA reads TGCGCCAGCAGCCAAGGTAGGGGTATCACTGAAGCTTTCTTT. Protein sequence: CASSQGRGITEAFF.

The chain is built from TRBV7-2 and TRBJ2-1, with D possibly TRBD2 on 5 matching bases. The CDR3 sequence is 15 residues long. With 5 bases removed from V and 2 bases from J, the gap between germline ends came to 13 bases. Germline CDR1 SGHTA, CDR2 FQGNSA. The CDR3 here is CASSLSGGPYNEQFF. The CDR3 DNA is TGTGCCAGCAGCCTCAGCGGAGGACCCTACAATGAGCAGTTCTTC.

The chain links TRBV7-9 to TRBJ2-2, with 11 bases aligning to TRBD2. V lost 2 bases, J lost 3 bases, and 2 bases stayed unmatched. The CDR3 is 16 amino acids. In germline, CDR1 is SEHNR, CDR2 FQNEAQ (reference sequence). The DNA for the CDR3 is TGTGCCAGCAGCTTAAAACTAGCGGGGGACACCGGGGAGCTGTTTTTT. Translated: CASSLKLAGDTGELFF.

The rearrangement links TRBV10-1 to TRBJ1-5; no definite D call. The CDR3 contains 14 residues. Germline V CDR1 and CDR2: WNHNN, SYGVQD (reference sequence). The ends were cut back, 6 bases at V and 6 bases at J, with 15 bases in the middle. The CDR3 region has the DNA TGCGCCAGCAGGGGTTGCATTCAGGTTCAGCCCCAGCATTTT. Protein: CASRGCIQVQPQHF.

The chain employs TRBV9 and TRBJ2-5; D tentatively reads TRBD1 or TRBD2 (5 bases each). Germline loops: CDR1 SGDLS, CDR2 YYNGEE. The CDR3 length is 13 residues. The V and J ends lost 3 bases and 5 bases respectively, with 11 bases between them. The CDR3 DNA reads TGTGCCAGCAGCGAGGGACCGGGGGAGACCCAGTACTTC. Protein sequence: CASSEGPGETQYF.

The chain has TRBV5-4 and TRBJ2-2; D is unclear. Trimming shortened V by 4 bases and J by 5 bases, and 12 bases separated the two germline ends. This CDR3 region has 14 residues. Per germline, CDR1 SGHNT and CDR2 YYREEE (reference sequence). The CDR3 loop reads CASSVTSLTGELFF. The CDR3 nucleotides are TGTGCCAGCAGCGTGACTTCATTGACCGGGGAGCTGTTTTTT.

The rearrangement uses TRBV30 and TRBJ1-1, with 11 bases identical to TRBD1. Germline CDR1 and CDR2: GTSNPN and SVGIG (reference sequence). V shed 8 bases, J shed 11 bases, and the junction held 7 bases outside the gene matches. There are 11 residues in the CDR3. The CDR3 DNA reads as TGTGCCGGATGGACAGGGGGCAGCGCTTTCTTT. Protein product: CAGWTGGSAFF.

This clone was counted once. The genes are TRBV19 and TRBJ2-3; 8 positions match TRBD2. The CDR3 extends over 18 amino acids. The V segment lost 6 bases and the J segment 0 bases; nucleotides outside the gene matches: 14. The germline CDR1 and CDR2 sequences are LNHDA and SQIVND (reference sequence). Written as DNA, the CDR3 is TGTGCCAGTAGGCCGGGATGGCGGGGGGACCTTAGCACAGATACGCAGTATTTT. As protein: CASRPGWRGDLSTDTQYF.

The table lists this clone with a few counts. V usage is TRBV28 and J usage is TRBJ2-1, with 8 bases identical to TRBD1. Germline loops: CDR1 MDHEN, CDR2 SYDVKM. The CDR3 consists of 16 residues. V lost 1 base and J lost 6; bases outside the gene matches: 8. The CDR3 loop reads CASSLFGQGKGNEQFF. CDR3 nucleotide sequence: TGTGCCAGCAGTTTATTCGGACAGGGAAAAGGCAATGAGCAGTTCTTC.